A single sample is the source of the 22 T cell receptor beta chains below, sequenced in a study of T cell repertoires in cytomegalovirus infection. For these receptors, no antigen is known. In TCRdb, the reads were re-called with MiXCR into one record per CDR3 protein. The sample lists hundreds of thousands of distinct CDR3 sequences, approximately 42% occurring once. This material consisted of cultured PBMCs, taken from culture after CMV antigen stimulation. These receptors all stem from a human donor in good health (CMV status not recorded). Some clones in this sample may be carry-over from other donors' samples.

The table lists this clonotype with a few counts. The V gene is TRBV12-3 or TRBV12-4, the J gene TRBJ2-3, with TRBD1 identical over 8 bases. J was trimmed by 7 bases and V by 6 bases; bases with no gene match: 9. This CDR3 is built from 14 residues. This CDR3 reads CASSPGQDVNTQYF. The CDR3, as DNA: TGTGCCAGCAGCCCGGGACAGGACGTGAATACGCAGTATTTT.

This clonotype appeared a few times. This rearrangement joins TRBV19 to TRBJ1-2; D is possibly TRBD1 (6 bases). V shed 7 bases and J shed 4 bases, with 10 bases lying between them. The CDR3 spans 12 residues. CDR1 and CDR2 from the germline V gene are LNHDA and SQIVND (reference sequence). Here the CDR3 DNA reads TGTGCCAGTAACAGGGAACGCTATGGCTACACCTTC. Translating it yields CASNRERYGYTF. The variable domain in full, completed from reference TRBV19 and TRBJ1-2, reads DGGITQSPKYLFRKEGQNVTLSCEQNLNHDAMYWYRQDPGQGLRLIYYSQIVNDFQKGDIAEGYSVSREKKESFPLTVTSAQKNPTAFYLCASNRERYGYTFGSGTRLTVV.

The chain couples TRBV7-6 to TRBJ1-4; no firm D call. The germline gives CDR1 SGHVS, CDR2 FNYEAQ. The CDR3 totals 14 residues. Trimming removed 5 bases from V and 5 bases from J, with 12 bases in between. In DNA, the CDR3 is TGTGCCAGCAGCCCTGAAAATGGAAATGAAAAACTGTTTTTT. Amino acids: CASSPENGNEKLFF.

J is TRBJ1-1 and V is TRBV6-5; no definite D call. Between the trimmed V and J ends, which lost 0 bases and 3 bases, there was a span of 8 bases. The CDR3 sequence is 14 residues long. Germline CDR1 is MNHEY and CDR2 is SVGAGI. DNA for the CDR3: TGTGCCAGCAGTTACTCGAAACGTTACACTGAAGCTTTCTTT. Protein sequence: CASSYSKRYTEAFF.

This clonotype has just a few counts. This rearrangement joins TRBV7-2 to TRBJ2-1; 12 nucleotides agree with TRBD2. The CDR3 extends over 20 amino acids. Germline V gives CDR1 SGHTA, CDR2 FQGNSA. Unmatched junction bases numbered 11, after V lost 2 bases and J lost 0 bases. CDR3 sequence: CASSLLAGGPIPSSYNEQFF. Here the CDR3 DNA reads TGTGCCAGCAGCTTACTAGCGGGAGGGCCAATCCCCTCCTCCTACAATGAGCAGTTCTTC.

The V call is TRBV6-2 or TRBV6-3, the J call TRBJ1-2, with a tentative D call TRBD1 (5 bases). The CDR3 contains 15 residues. Trimming took 0 bases from V and 3 from J, leaving 11 bases between them. The germline gives CDR1 MNHEY, CDR2 SVGEGT. This chain's CDR3 is CASSYSDRKDYGYTF. The CDR3 coding sequence is TGTGCCAGCAGTTACTCAGACAGAAAGGACTATGGCTACACCTTC.

This chain links TRBV27 with TRBJ2-7; TRBD1 agrees at 10 bases. Germline CDR1 and CDR2: MNHEY and SMNVEV (reference sequence). J was trimmed by 6 bases and V by 5 bases; bases with no gene match: 4. The CDR3 loop spans 13 amino acids. The CDR3 nucleotides are TGTGCCAGCAGTCTGACAGGGGGCGCCGAGCAGTACTTC. Residues: CASSLTGGAEQYF.

This clonotype was seen only a few times. The rearrangement uses TRBV6-1 and TRBJ2-6, with unresolved D. The CDR3 contains 16 residues. V lost 5 bases, J lost 0 bases, and 11 bases lay in between. Germline-derived CDR1 and CDR2 are MNHNS and SASEGT. CDR3 amino acids: CASSPTFFSGANVLTF. The CDR3 nucleotides are TGTGCCAGCAGTCCCACCTTTTTCTCTGGGGCCAACGTCCTGACTTTC.

The chain uses TRBV7-2 and TRBJ1-5; D is uncertain. Germline V gene sequence: CDR1 SGHTA, CDR2 FQGNSA. Deletions cut 3 bases from V and 5 bases from J, with 8 bases between. The CDR3 length is 13 residues. Written as DNA, the CDR3 is TGTGCCAGCAGCTTGCAAGCGGATCAGCCCCAGCATTTT. Translating it yields CASSLQADQPQHF.

This rearrangement joins TRBV4-1 to TRBJ1-1; weak D call: TRBD1 (5 bases). This CDR3 contains 16 residues. V dropped 0 bases and J dropped 1 base, with 12 bases sitting between them. Germline values: CDR1 MGHRA, CDR2 YSYEKL. The CDR3 loop reads CASSQEIVRGNTEAFF. The CDR3, as DNA: TGCGCCAGCAGCCAAGAAATAGTGAGGGGGAACACTGAAGCTTTCTTT.

The V and J genes are TRBV11-2 and TRBJ2-1; TRBD1 matches at 7 bases. V shed 6 bases, J shed 5 bases, and the junction held 13 bases outside the gene matches. The CDR3 length is 16 residues. Germline-derived CDR1 and CDR2 are SGHAT and FQNNGV. CDR3: CASSRARDRVHNEQFF. DNA of the CDR3: TGTGCCAGCAGTCGCGCCCGCGACAGGGTACACAATGAGCAGTTCTTC.

This clonotype occurred once. V is TRBV12-3 or TRBV12-4 and J is TRBJ1-3; D ambiguous. V shed 6 bases and J shed 0 bases, with 18 bases lying between them. The CDR3 totals 17 residues. The CDR3 region is CASSLWNSPTSGNTIYF. CDR3 coding DNA: TGTGCCAGCAGCCTTTGGAACAGCCCTACCTCTGGAAACACCATATATTTT.

The V gene is TRBV19, the J gene TRBJ2-1; D possibly matches TRBD1 or TRBD2 (6 bases each). CDR3 length equals 15 residues. V was pared by 4 bases and J by 7 bases, with 17 bases between. CDR1 is LNHDA, CDR2 SQIVND, per germline (reference sequence). CDR3 in DNA: TGTGCCAGTAGTACCCATGAGGGGGGCCGAAATGAGCAGTTCTTC. Protein product: CASSTHEGGRNEQFF.

The rearrangement links TRBV7-8 to TRBJ2-5, with 8 bases that match TRBD1. In germline, CDR1 is SGHVS, CDR2 FQNEAQ. CDR3 length: 14 residues. Trimming took 6 bases from V and 4 from J; bases not matched to a gene: 7. CDR3 DNA: TGTGCCAGCAGTACACCGGGACAGGTAGAGACCCAGTACTTC. Its protein product is CASSTPGQVETQYF.

The chain couples TRBV7-9 to TRBJ1-5; D might be TRBD1 (6 bases). The V gene's germline CDR1 is SEHNR and CDR2 FQNEAQ (reference sequence). Trimming removed 5 bases from V and 5 bases from J, with 16 bases in between. This CDR3 spans 15 amino acids. The CDR3, as DNA: TGTGCCAGCAGCCTAGAAGGGGGGGCGCATCAGCCCCAGCATTTT. Translated: CASSLEGGAHQPQHF.

The sample holds a few counts of this clonotype. The genes are TRBV6-5 and TRBJ2-7; 8 bases are shared with TRBD1. J gave up 5 bases and V 1 base, and 4 bases lay outside the gene matches. This CDR3 is built from 14 residues. Germline assignment: CDR1 MNHEY and CDR2 SVGAGI. The CDR3 DNA is TGTGCCAGCAGTTACTTTACAGGGGGGAACGAGCAGTACTTC. Amino acids: CASSYFTGGNEQYF.

The genes are TRBV4-3 and TRBJ1-2; D not certain. The CDR3 is made up of 13 amino acids. Germline values: CDR1 LGHNA, CDR2 YSLEER. V was clipped by 4 bases and J by 5 bases, with 11 bases between them. The CDR3 loop is CASSRGREYGYTF. The CDR3 nucleotides are TGCGCCAGCAGCCGAGGACGAGAATATGGCTACACCTTC.

This clonotype was detected once. The chain carries TRBV20-1 and TRBJ1-2; no definite D call. CDR3 length: 15 amino acids. With 3 bases removed from V and 5 bases from J, the gap between germline ends came to 19 bases. In germline, CDR1 is DFQATT, CDR2 SNEGSKA (reference sequence). CDR3 sequence: CSASMAANPRYGYTF. The CDR3 DNA is TGCAGTGCTAGTATGGCAGCCAACCCGCGGTATGGCTACACCTTC.

This clonotype was seen a few times. This chain connects TRBV7-8 to TRBJ2-1; TRBD2 matches 9 bases. Germline CDR1 is SGHVS and CDR2 is FQNEAQ. V lost 5 bases and J lost 7; bases outside the gene matches: 12. The length of the CDR3 is 16 residues. In DNA, the CDR3 is TGTGCCAGCAGCCTCCGTGATAGCGGGAGCACGAATGAGCAGTTCTTC. Residues: CASSLRDSGSTNEQFF.

The chain recombines TRBV7-9 with TRBJ2-3; 7 positions match TRBD1. V lost 5 bases to trimming and J lost 0 bases; unmatched junction nucleotides: 8. Looked up from germline, CDR1 is SEHNR and CDR2 is FQNEAQ (reference sequence). The CDR3 is 16 amino acids. CDR3 DNA: TGTGCCAGCAGCGGTTGGGACAGCACAAGCACAGATACGCAGTATTTT. Translating it yields CASSGWDSTSTDTQYF.

The chain links TRBV7-9 to TRBJ1-2; D uncertain. The CDR3 is made up of 14 amino acids. V was cut by 1 base and J by 1 base, with 7 bases left in between. Germline-derived CDR1 and CDR2 are SEHNR and FQNEAQ (reference sequence). CDR3 bases: TGTGCCAGCAGCTTAGTGCGGTTTAACTATGGCTACACCTTC. Amino acid sequence: CASSLVRFNYGYTF.

This clonotype appeared a few times. This chain uses TRBV19 with TRBJ1-2, with TRBD1 identical over 7 bases. Germline CDR1 is LNHDA and CDR2 is SQIVND (reference sequence). V shed 7 bases and J 4 bases; nucleotides not matched to a gene: 12. This CDR3 contains 15 residues. The CDR3 reads CASNPRTGLSYGYTF. The CDR3 coding sequence is TGTGCCAGTAATCCCCGGACAGGCCTAAGCTATGGCTACACCTTC.